The sequence of this TCR beta chain was determined in a study of cytomegalovirus exposure and HLA in healthy donors. Whole-study findings and limits: TCR beta sequences reportedly predicted the HLA-A and HLA-B alleles of most subjects accurately. Altogether, some 160 TCR beta chains were recorded as cytomegalovirus-associated.

Germline V gene lookup returns CDR1 SQVTM and CDR2 ANQGSEA. The V end lost 4 bases, the J end lost 4 bases, and 13 bases lay between the germline ends. This CDR3 has 13 residues. The study ran its PCR with 60 Vbeta and 13 Jbeta primers. Assay used: immunoSEQ multiplex PCR; TCRdb lists only in-frame clones, some missing. The sample records around 150,000 clones, about 75% being singletons. Concerning this clone itself: Its specificity is unknown.

This TCR was sampled from a male donor in good health and CMV-seronegative. The gene calls are TRBV29-1 and TRBJ1-1, with unresolved D. The sequencing sample was made of PBMCs. CDR3 in amino acids: CSVGRGGSTEAFF. DNA of the CDR3: TGCAGCGTTGGTCGGGGAGGGAGCACTGAAGCTTTCTTT.